Listed below are T cell receptor beta chains from one sample, sequenced in a study of T cell responses to AZD1222 COVID-19 vaccine. Data came from immunoSEQ multiplex PCR; TCRdb stores just in-frame clones and leaves some out. The profile covers more than 250,000 clones, with more than 85% appearing a single time and about 0.5% taken by the ten largest. Sequencing used peripheral blood, obtained on day 0 of AZD1222 vaccination. These receptors were collected from an adult in good health. The CDR3 runs from the conserved cysteine through the conserved F or W. A D gene is named only where the DNA matches it firmly. Only some rows state a clone size, as once, few, many or a class for expanded clones.

D gene: .; clone size: .; V gene: TRBV14; CDR3 protein: CASSSQPAGAGSPLHF
D gene: TRBD1; clone size: .; V gene: TRBV5-1; CDR3 protein: CASSLLGTGDEKLFF
D gene: .; clone size: .; V gene: TRBV5-8; CDR3 protein: CASSGDPYTEAFF
D gene: TRBD1; clone size: .; V gene: TRBV6-6; CDR3 protein: CASSRPTGAASQPQHF
D gene: .; clone size: .; V gene: TRBV5-5; CDR3 protein: CASGRVGAPGTSSYEQYF
D gene: TRBD2; clone size: once; V gene: TRBV11-1; CDR3 protein: CASSSGLAGGELFF
D gene: TRBD1; clone size: .; V gene: TRBV5-1; CDR3 protein: CASSLTGTGGGYEQYF
D gene: .; clone size: .; V gene: TRBV4-1; CDR3 protein: CASSLWSDRVTYNEQFF
D gene: .; clone size: .; V gene: TRBV19; CDR3 protein: CASRTQGSEGTTEAFF
D gene: TRBD1; clone size: .; V gene: TRBV2; CDR3 protein: CASSGGQGALYGYTF
D gene: TRBD2; clone size: .; V gene: TRBV6-5; CDR3 protein: CASSYALAGDYEQYF
D gene: TRBD2; clone size: .; V gene: TRBV5-4; CDR3 protein: CASSPRTSGAYNEQFF
D gene: .; clone size: .; V gene: TRBV5-1; CDR3 protein: CASRNTGELFF
D gene: TRBD2; clone size: .; V gene: TRBV30; CDR3 protein: CAWRQTSGRAGYNEQFF
D gene: .; clone size: .; V gene: TRBV7-9; CDR3 protein: CASSLGTVPQYKQYF
D gene: .; clone size: .; V gene: TRBV6-5; CDR3 protein: CASSSPVGNQPQHF
D gene: TRBD2; clone size: .; V gene: TRBV4-1; CDR3 protein: CASSQVSGGNYEQYF
D gene: .; clone size: .; V gene: TRBV7-9; CDR3 protein: CASSIDRGLEYF
D gene: .; clone size: .; V gene: TRBV3-1/TRBV3-2; CDR3 protein: CASSRAGGYTF
D gene: .; clone size: .; V gene: TRBV6-5; CDR3 protein: CASLLHPGVNYEQYF
D gene: TRBD1; clone size: once; V gene: TRBV29-1; CDR3 protein: CSVERGPAFF
D gene: .; clone size: .; V gene: TRBV7-2; CDR3 protein: CASSFDMNTEAFF